The entry that follows covers one T cell receptor beta chain sequence. Cohort 3 donors counted as recovered after two negative PCRs, clearance, or resolved symptoms. V was pared by 5 bases and J by 8 bases, with 8 bases of the junction left unmatched. The CDR3 has 16 amino acids. The germline V gene has CDR1 SGHNT and CDR2 YENEEA. TCRdb's copy holds only in-frame clones and misses some; the assay was immunoSEQ multiplex PCR. The sample lists 490,000 or so clones, around nine tenths occurring once. The sample is drawn from a study of blood T cell repertoires in COVID-19. Study overall: Sample material is recorded as cDNA or gDNA derived from T cells, B-cell-depleted T cells, or PBMCs.

Source material: PBMCs or T cells enriched from blood (not recorded which). This chain links TRBV11-3 with TRBJ2-1; 14 bases align to TRBD2. This clonotype was obtained from a woman in her sixties or seventies who had recovered from COVID-19. This CDR3 reads CASSLRTSGGSDEQFF. The CDR3 coding sequence is TGTGCCAGCAGCCTAAGGACTAGCGGGGGGAGCGATGAGCAGTTCTTC.